These 11 T cell receptor beta chains were sequenced from one sample in a study of T cell responses to AZD1222 COVID-19 vaccine. The assay was immunoSEQ multiplex PCR, and TCRdb's table has in-frame clones only and misses some. The sample carries 150,000 or so clones, 80% to 90% recorded once. The source was peripheral blood, collected on day 0 of AZD1222 vaccination. These receptor sequences come from an adult in good health.

The chain carries TRBV29-1 and TRBJ1-1; D remains ambiguous. There are 14 residues in the CDR3. V lost 5 bases, J lost 0 bases, and 13 bases lay in between. CDR1 SQVTM and CDR2 ANQGSEA come from the germline V gene. CDR3: CSVTSGGMNTEAFF. In nucleotides, the CDR3 is TGCAGCGTTACCTCAGGAGGGATGAACACTGAAGCTTTCTTT.

The gene calls are TRBV29-1 and TRBJ2-1; no clear D gene. CDR3 length equals 14 residues. The germline CDR1 and CDR2 sequences are SQVTM and ANQGSEA. Deletions cut 1 base from V and 2 bases from J, with 9 bases between. The CDR3 spells CSVEGAKTYNEQFF. The CDR3 DNA sequence: TGCAGCGTTGAAGGAGCGAAAACCTACAATGAGCAGTTCTTC.

Here the CDR3 reads CAISEHTELLGMPLHF. Here the CDR3 DNA reads TGTGCCATCAGCGAACACACCGAGCTACTCGGGATGCCCCTCCACTTT. The gene calls are TRBV10-3 and TRBJ1-6; no clear D gene. V gave up 6 bases and J gave up 13 bases, with 25 bases separating them. Germline V gene lookup returns CDR1 ENHRY and CDR2 SYGVKD. The CDR3 covers 16 residues.

This chain uses TRBV3-1 (or the pseudogene TRBV3-2) with TRBJ1-5; 7 nucleotides agree with TRBD1. Germline V gene data show CDR1 as LGHDT and CDR2 as YNNKEL (reference sequence). Trimming removed 4 bases from V and 5 bases from J; junction bases left unmatched: 8. This CDR3 comprises 15 residues. The CDR3 nucleotides read TGTGCCAGCAGCCGGACAGGCTTCCCTTATCAGCCCCAGCATTTT. Protein product: CASSRTGFPYQPQHF.

The V call is TRBV3-1 (or the pseudogene TRBV3-2), the J call TRBJ1-2; D is unclear. Looked up from germline, CDR1 is LGHDT and CDR2 is YNNKEL (reference sequence). With 4 bases removed from V and 7 bases from J, the gap between germline ends came to 16 bases. The CDR3 is made up of 14 amino acids. This chain's CDR3 is CASSPQPADPGYTF. The DNA of the CDR3 is TGTGCCAGCAGCCCCCAACCGGCGGACCCTGGCTACACCTTC.

The V gene is TRBV5-1, the J gene TRBJ2-3; no clear D. Per germline, CDR1 SGHRS and CDR2 YFSETQ. The CDR3 loop spans 15 amino acids. Trimming removed 0 bases from V and 4 bases from J, with 12 bases in between. The CDR3 nucleotides are TGCGCCAGCAGCTTGGTTCTGGCCCGGGCAGATACGCAGTATTTT. Translating gives CASSLVLARADTQYF.

In the case of this clone: Additional DNA sequences in this sample encode the identical CDR3. The rearrangement joins TRBV10-3 to TRBJ1-1; D is ambiguous. Germline CDR1 and CDR2: ENHRY and SYGVKD. The CDR3 covers 11 residues. V dropped 7 bases and J dropped 3 bases, with 6 bases sitting between them. This CDR3 is CAIKEDTEAFF. CDR3 nucleotide sequence: TGTGCCATCAAGGAGGACACTGAAGCTTTCTTT.

The J gene is TRBJ1-5, the V gene TRBV6-5, with 7 bases that match TRBD1. CDR1 MNHEY and CDR2 SVGAGI come from the germline V gene. The CDR3 is 15 amino acids. J was trimmed by 0 bases and V by 8 bases; bases with no gene match: 7. CDR3 nucleotides: TGTGCCAGCCGGGGGACAGAGGTTAGCAATCAGCCCCAGCATTTT. It translates to CASRGTEVSNQPQHF.

The J gene is TRBJ1-1, the V gene TRBV2; no reliable D call. CDR1 and CDR2 from the germline V gene are SNHLY and FYNNEI. The CDR3 totals 13 residues. The ends were cut back, 3 bases at V and 3 bases at J, with 8 bases in the middle. As DNA, the CDR3 is TGTGCCAGCAGTGAGAATCTCGACACTGAAGCTTTCTTT. This translates into CASSENLDTEAFF.

The chain has TRBV13 and TRBJ2-1; D is unclear. The V end lost 4 bases, the J end lost 3 bases, and 4 bases lay between the germline ends. The CDR3 extends over 12 amino acids. Germline values: CDR1 PRHDT, CDR2 FYEKMQ (reference sequence). CDR3 nucleotide sequence: TGTGCCAGCAGCTACGGCTACAATGAGCAGTTCTTC. It is translated as CASSYGYNEQFF.

The gene calls are TRBV9 and TRBJ2-1; D unresolved. The V end was cut by 0 bases, the J end by 2 bases, with 9 bases between. This CDR3 region has 15 residues. Looked up from germline, CDR1 is SGDLS and CDR2 is YYNGEE. The CDR3 reads CASSVDLVTYNEQFF. In nucleotides, the CDR3 is TGTGCCAGCAGCGTAGATCTGGTTACCTACAATGAGCAGTTCTTC.